This passage covers 24 T cell receptor beta chains from one sample sequenced in a study of beta chain features in type 1 diabetes. The sequenced template was cDNA made from the entire isolated RNA. The data were produced by immunoSEQ multiplex PCR, yet TCRdb's version contains in-frame clones alone and is incomplete. Of some 270,000 clones in the sample, approximately 10% were seen once. These receptors lack a known antigen. Whole-study results and caveats: Among all four CD4+ subsets, Type 1 diabetes patients had TCRB CDR3s that were moderately but significantly shorter.

The sequencing input was naive CD4+ T cells from blood. The receptor source for this set is a man under 40 with type 1 diabetes.

This chain joins TRBV5-4 and TRBJ2-6, with unresolved D. CDR1 is SGHNT and CDR2 is YYREEE in the germline V gene (reference sequence). Trimming left V 0 bases short and J 0 bases short, with 7 bases between. The CDR3 is made up of 16 amino acids. The CDR3 is CASSLVAHSGANVLTF. The CDR3 region has the DNA TGTGCCAGCAGCTTGGTCGCGCACTCTGGGGCCAACGTCCTGACTTTC. Complete variable domain (other parts from reference TRBV5-4 and TRBJ2-6): ETGVTQSPTHLIKTRGQQVTLRCSSQSGHNTVSWYQQALGQGPQFIFQYYREEENGRGNFPPRFSGLQFPNYSSELNVNALELDDSALYLCASSLVAHSGANVLTFGAGSRLTVL.

Concerning this clone: The sample carries other DNA sequences with the same CDR3. The chain combines TRBV9 with TRBJ2-5, with unresolved D. Germline V gene data show CDR1 as SGDLS and CDR2 as YYNGEE. Deletions cut 0 bases from V and 2 bases from J, with 5 bases between. The CDR3 has 13 residues. The CDR3 here is CASSVGQQETQYF. The CDR3 DNA follows: TGTGCCAGCAGCGTAGGGCAGCAAGAGACCCAGTACTTC.

This chain uses TRBV29-1 with TRBJ1-2, with a tentative D call TRBD1 (5 bases). Per the germline V gene, CDR1 is SQVTM and CDR2 is ANQGSEA. Trimming removed 4 bases at V and 5 bases at J, with 11 bases between. This CDR3 is 12 amino acids long. The CDR3 sequence is CSVGGLAYGYTF. CDR3 coding DNA: TGCAGCGTTGGGGGCTTGGCGTATGGCTACACCTTC.

The V and J genes are TRBV5-4 and TRBJ2-7; 7 bases map to TRBD1. Germline CDR1 is SGHNT and CDR2 is YYREEE (reference sequence). The CDR3 covers 14 residues. The junction had 7 bases not matched to a gene; V was cut back by 5 bases and J by 2 bases. The CDR3 DNA reads TGTGCCAGCAGTCGAGACAGGGCACCCTACGAGCAGTACTTC. Its translation is CASSRDRAPYEQYF.

This clone was seen a handful of times. CDR3 sequence: CASSFAEEKLFF. The DNA for the CDR3 is TGTGCCAGCAGCTTTGCGGAGGAAAAACTGTTTTTT. The chain has TRBV7-9 and TRBJ1-4; the D is unclear. The CDR3 has 12 amino acids. Germline V gene data show CDR1 as SEHNR and CDR2 as FQNEAQ (reference sequence). V dropped 3 bases and J dropped 8 bases, with 7 bases sitting between them.

There are a few counts of this clone. CDR3 protein: CASNPGGTGAYEQYF. The CDR3 bases are TGTGCCAGCAATCCGGGCGGGACAGGGGCCTACGAGCAGTACTTC. The chain carries TRBV6-5 and TRBJ2-7, with 10 bases that match TRBD1. J lost 2 bases, V lost 7 bases, and 8 bases had no gene match. This CDR3 is built from 15 residues. Germline CDR1 MNHEY, CDR2 SVGAGI.

This clone was seen just once. The rearrangement uses TRBV5-1 and TRBJ1-2, with D possibly matching TRBD1 (6 bases). CDR1 is SGHRS, CDR2 YFSETQ, per germline. CDR3 size: 15 residues. Trimming pared 3 bases from V and 7 bases from J, leaving 19 bases between. CDR3 nucleotide sequence: TGCGCCAGCAGCTCTCCACAGGGAGTAGGCGGTGGCTACACCTTC. This codes for CASSSPQGVGGGYTF.

This chain links TRBV7-2 with TRBJ2-1, with no clear D. The length of the CDR3 is 9 residues. Germline CDR1 SGHTA, CDR2 FQGNSA. The V gene lost 3 bases and the J gene lost 15 bases, with 6 bases spanning the gap. DNA of the CDR3: TGTGCCAGCAGCTTGTTACTGTTCTTC. Encoded protein: CASSLLLFF.

This clone came up a few times. The chain's CDR3 is CASSLLYASGYEQYF. In nucleotides, the CDR3 is TGTGCCAGCAGCTTATTGTATGCTAGCGGGTACGAGCAGTACTTC. The gene calls are TRBV7-2 and TRBJ2-7; 8 nucleotides line up with TRBD2. Per the germline V gene, CDR1 is SGHTA and CDR2 is FQGNSA. The ends lost 2 bases at V and 4 bases at J; junction bases unmatched: 7. The CDR3 has 15 amino acids.

The sample holds a few counts of this clone. The rearrangement joins TRBV19 to TRBJ2-2, with unresolved D. Trimming removed 8 bases at V and 6 bases at J, with 10 bases between. Per germline, CDR1 LNHDA and CDR2 SQIVND (reference sequence). CDR3 length: 12 amino acids. The CDR3 sequence: CASSPLAGELFF. In DNA form, the CDR3 reads TGTGCCAGTTCCCCCCTCGCCGGGGAGCTGTTTTTT.

The rearrangement joins TRBV5-4 to TRBJ2-5; 8 nucleotides align to TRBD1. The trim removed 4 bases at V and 4 bases at J, leaving 6 bases unmatched. Looked up from germline, CDR1 is SGHNT and CDR2 is YYREEE (reference sequence). The length of the CDR3 is 14 residues. The CDR3, as DNA: TGTGCCAGCAGCCCTACAGGGGGGAGAGAGACCCAGTACTTC. Protein product: CASSPTGGRETQYF.

This chain links TRBV9 with TRBJ1-6, with a possible D match to TRBD1 (6 bases). The CDR3 totals 14 residues. CDR1 is SGDLS and CDR2 is YYNGEE in the germline V gene. V was cut by 0 bases and J by 15 bases, with 16 bases left in between. This CDR3 reads CASSVGEQGTVLHF. CDR3 nucleotides: TGTGCCAGCAGCGTAGGAGAACAGGGCACCGTCCTCCACTTT.

This clone occurred a few times. The chain joins TRBV19 to TRBJ2-1; 9 nucleotides line up with TRBD2. V lost 6 bases and J lost 7; bases outside the gene matches: 10. Germline CDR1 is LNHDA and CDR2 is SQIVND (reference sequence). The CDR3 contains 15 residues. CDR3 nucleotides: TGTGCCAGTAGGCCCCTGGGTAGCGGGGGTAATGAGCAGTTCTTC. Amino acids: CASRPLGSGGNEQFF.

A few counts support this clone. The V and J genes are TRBV5-4 and TRBJ2-5; D possibly corresponds to TRBD1 (6 bases). Trimming left V 2 bases short and J 2 bases short, with 10 bases between. The CDR3 consists of 14 residues. CDR1 and CDR2 from the germline V gene are SGHNT and YYREEE (reference sequence). The CDR3 sequence is CASSFGQTQETQYF. CDR3 nucleotide sequence: TGTGCCAGCAGCTTCGGACAGACGCAAGAGACCCAGTACTTC.

This clone appeared a few times. The V and J genes are TRBV15 and TRBJ2-5; 10 nucleotides line up with TRBD1. The germline V gene has CDR1 LNHNV and CDR2 YYDKDF (reference sequence). CDR3 size: 18 residues. Trimming cost V 4 bases and J 5 bases; bases outside gene matches: 16. CDR3 DNA: TGTGCCACCAGCAAAACCGGGACAGGGGCCAGTGAGCGGGAGACCCAGTACTTC. Protein sequence: CATSKTGTGASERETQYF.

The genes are TRBV6-5 and TRBJ1-4; possible D gene TRBD1, 5 bases. The V and J ends lost 2 bases and 3 bases respectively, with 10 bases between them. Germline CDR1 is MNHEY and CDR2 is SVGAGI. CDR3 length: 15 residues. CDR3 protein: CASSYNRLSNEKLFF. CDR3 DNA: TGTGCCAGCAGTTACAACAGGCTTTCTAATGAAAAACTGTTTTTT.

This clone was seen a few times. The J gene is TRBJ1-5, the V gene TRBV30; D gene ambiguous. Germline values: CDR1 GTSNPN, CDR2 SVGIG (reference sequence). V lost 7 bases and J lost 6, with 16 bases in between. The CDR3 spans 13 residues. The CDR3 reads CALEKGQGQPQHF. CDR3 DNA sequence: TGTGCCTTGGAGAAAGGCCAAGGTCAGCCCCAGCATTTT.

This clone has more than one count but fewer than ten. The chain combines TRBV6-5 with TRBJ1-1; perhaps TRBD1 as D (6 bases). The CDR3 runs to 14 residues. Per germline, CDR1 MNHEY and CDR2 SVGAGI. V dropped 6 bases and J dropped 1 base, with 12 bases sitting between them. The DNA for the CDR3 is TGTGCCAGCAGCCCGCGACAGGCGAACACTGAAGCTTTCTTT. Protein sequence: CASSPRQANTEAFF.

This clone has just a few counts. The chain's CDR3 is CASSPLGETQYF. The CDR3 DNA follows: TGTGCCAGCAGCCCTCTCGGGGAGACCCAGTACTTC. The chain couples TRBV7-3 to TRBJ2-5; D is ambiguous. CDR3 length: 12 residues. CDR1 and CDR2 from the germline V gene are SGHTA and FQGTGA. Trimming took off 5 bases at V and 5 bases at J, with 9 bases between the two ends.

The chain has TRBV28 and TRBJ2-6; a possible D gene is TRBD1 (6 bases). This CDR3 is 16 amino acids long. V was clipped by 6 bases and J by 4 bases, with 16 bases between them. Germline CDR1 and CDR2: MDHEN and SYDVKM. The CDR3 DNA sequence: TGTGCCAGCAGCCTTGTAGGGACACTCGGGGCCAACGTCCTGACTTTC. Translating gives CASSLVGTLGANVLTF.

The rearrangement uses TRBV29-1 and TRBJ2-7, with a tentative D call TRBD2 (7 bases). Germline lookup yields CDR1 SQVTM and CDR2 ANQGSEA. CDR3 length: 15 amino acids. The V gene lost 8 bases and the J gene lost 3 bases, with 23 bases spanning the gap. CDR3 nucleotide sequence: TGCAGCCCCCTGGATGAGGGGGGGCCCGACTACGAGCAGTACTTC. As protein: CSPLDEGGPDYEQYF.

This clone was seen a handful of times. V is TRBV4-1 and J is TRBJ2-7; D is unresolved. Germline CDR1 MGHRA, CDR2 YSYEKL. This CDR3 has 13 amino acids. The ends were cut back, 1 base at V and 2 bases at J, with 6 bases in the middle. CDR3 sequence: CASSQAPAYEQYF. CDR3 nucleotides: TGCGCCAGCAGCCAAGCACCGGCCTACGAGCAGTACTTC.

This clone was seen a handful of times. This chain uses TRBV9 with TRBJ2-7; D might be TRBD1 (6 bases). V lost 3 bases and J 2 bases, leaving 12 bases between the germline ends. The CDR3 has 14 amino acids. Germline values: CDR1 SGDLS, CDR2 YYNGEE. CDR3: CASSAKQGTYEQYF. Written as DNA, the CDR3 is TGTGCCAGCAGCGCAAAACAGGGAACCTACGAGCAGTACTTC.

This clone was picked up one time. This chain links TRBV9 with TRBJ2-6; 8 positions agree with TRBD1. The CDR3 extends over 18 amino acids. With 0 bases clipped from V and 0 bases from J, the junction kept 5 bases outside the gene matches. CDR1 is SGDLS and CDR2 is YYNGEE in the germline V gene. The CDR3 sequence is CASSVGTGGGSGANVLTF. The CDR3 coding sequence is TGTGCCAGCAGCGTAGGTACAGGGGGTGGCTCTGGGGCCAACGTCCTGACTTTC.